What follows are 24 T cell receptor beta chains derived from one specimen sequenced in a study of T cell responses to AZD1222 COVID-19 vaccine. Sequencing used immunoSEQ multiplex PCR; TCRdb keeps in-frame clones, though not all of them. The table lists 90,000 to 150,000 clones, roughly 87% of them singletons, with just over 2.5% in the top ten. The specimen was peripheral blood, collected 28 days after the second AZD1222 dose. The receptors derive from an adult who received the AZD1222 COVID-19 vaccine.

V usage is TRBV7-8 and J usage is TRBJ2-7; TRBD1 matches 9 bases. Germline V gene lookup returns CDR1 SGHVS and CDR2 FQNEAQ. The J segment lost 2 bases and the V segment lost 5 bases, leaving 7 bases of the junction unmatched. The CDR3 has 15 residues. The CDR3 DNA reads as TGTGCCAGCAGCCCACTACAGGGGGCAACCTACGAGCAGTACTTC. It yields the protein CASSPLQGATYEQYF.

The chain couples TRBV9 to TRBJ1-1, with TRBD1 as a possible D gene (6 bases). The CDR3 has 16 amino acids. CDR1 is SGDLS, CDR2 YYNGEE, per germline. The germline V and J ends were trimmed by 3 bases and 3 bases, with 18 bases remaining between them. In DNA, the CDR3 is TGTGCCAGCAGCGGAGGGGGAACCGGGTGGGACACTGAAGCTTTCTTT. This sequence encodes CASSGGGTGWDTEAFF.

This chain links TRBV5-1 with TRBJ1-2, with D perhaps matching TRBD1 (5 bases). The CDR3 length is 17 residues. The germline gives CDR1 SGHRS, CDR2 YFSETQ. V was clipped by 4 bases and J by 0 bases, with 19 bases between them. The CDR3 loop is CASSQTPGEGANYGYTF. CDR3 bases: TGCGCCAGCAGCCAAACCCCGGGGGAGGGAGCTAACTATGGCTACACCTTC.

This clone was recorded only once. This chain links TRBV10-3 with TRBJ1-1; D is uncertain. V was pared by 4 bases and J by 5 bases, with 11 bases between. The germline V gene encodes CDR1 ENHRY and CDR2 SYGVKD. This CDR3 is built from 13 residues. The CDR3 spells CAISGTTETEAFF. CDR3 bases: TGTGCCATCAGTGGTACTACAGAGACTGAAGCTTTCTTT.

Here the CDR3 DNA reads TGCGCCAGCAGGGTCGGGGGTGAGGACTATGGCTACACCTTC. Its protein product is CASRVGGEDYGYTF. The chain recombines TRBV10-2 with TRBJ1-2, with a possible D match to TRBD1 (5 bases). Germline V gene data show CDR1 as WSHSY and CDR2 as SAAADI. This CDR3 contains 14 residues. The V gene lost 6 bases and the J gene lost 3 bases, with 14 bases spanning the gap.

The CDR3 spells CAISERGNSYGYTF. CDR3 bases: TGTGCCATCAGTGAGAGGGGGAATAGCTATGGCTACACCTTC. This rearrangement joins TRBV10-3 to TRBJ1-2, with D possibly matching TRBD1 (6 bases). The CDR3 is made up of 14 amino acids. V lost 2 bases and J 4 bases, leaving 11 bases between the germline ends. The germline V gene encodes CDR1 ENHRY and CDR2 SYGVKD.

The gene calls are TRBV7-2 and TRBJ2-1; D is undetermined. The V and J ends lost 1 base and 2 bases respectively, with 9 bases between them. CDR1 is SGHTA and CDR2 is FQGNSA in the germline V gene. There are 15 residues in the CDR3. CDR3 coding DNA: TGTGCCAGCAGCTTAGAGGCAGTGACCTACAATGAGCAGTTCTTC. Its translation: CASSLEAVTYNEQFF.

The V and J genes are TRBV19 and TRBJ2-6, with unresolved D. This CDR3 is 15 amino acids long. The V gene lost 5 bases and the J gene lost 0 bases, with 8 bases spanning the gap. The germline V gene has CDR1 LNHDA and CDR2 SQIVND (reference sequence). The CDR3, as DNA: TGTGCCAGTAGTGAGTCCGTCTCTGGGGCCAACGTCCTGACTTTC. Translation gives CASSESVSGANVLTF.

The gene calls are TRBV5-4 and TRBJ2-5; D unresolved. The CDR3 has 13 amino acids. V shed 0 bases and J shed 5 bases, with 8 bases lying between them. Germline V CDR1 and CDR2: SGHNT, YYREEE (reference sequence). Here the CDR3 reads CASSLDQQETQYF. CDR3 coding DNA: TGTGCCAGCAGCTTGGACCAGCAGGAGACCCAGTACTTC.

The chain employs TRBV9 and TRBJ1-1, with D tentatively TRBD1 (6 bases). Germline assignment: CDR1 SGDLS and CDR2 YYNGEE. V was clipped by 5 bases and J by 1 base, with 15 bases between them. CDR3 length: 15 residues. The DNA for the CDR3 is TGTGCCAGCAGAGCATCCGGGACATCGAACACTGAAGCTTTCTTT. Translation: CASRASGTSNTEAFF.

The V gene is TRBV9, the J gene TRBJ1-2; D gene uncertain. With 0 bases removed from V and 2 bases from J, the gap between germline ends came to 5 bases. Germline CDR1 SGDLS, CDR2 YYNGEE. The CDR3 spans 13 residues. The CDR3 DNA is TGTGCCAGCAGCGTAGGTCTCAACTATGGCTACACCTTC. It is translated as CASSVGLNYGYTF.

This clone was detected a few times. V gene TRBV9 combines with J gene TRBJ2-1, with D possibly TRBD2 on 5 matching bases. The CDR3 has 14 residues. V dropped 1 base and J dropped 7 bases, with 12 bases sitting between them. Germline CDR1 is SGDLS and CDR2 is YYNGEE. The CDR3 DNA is TGTGCCAGCAGCGTATCACAGAGAGGGAATGAGCAGTTCTTC. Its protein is CASSVSQRGNEQFF.

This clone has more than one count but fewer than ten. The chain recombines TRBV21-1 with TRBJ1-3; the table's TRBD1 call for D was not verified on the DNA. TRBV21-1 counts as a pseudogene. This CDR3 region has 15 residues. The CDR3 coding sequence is TGTGCCAGCAGCAAAAAGGGGGCTGATGGAAACACCATATATTTT. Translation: CASSKKGADGNTIYF.

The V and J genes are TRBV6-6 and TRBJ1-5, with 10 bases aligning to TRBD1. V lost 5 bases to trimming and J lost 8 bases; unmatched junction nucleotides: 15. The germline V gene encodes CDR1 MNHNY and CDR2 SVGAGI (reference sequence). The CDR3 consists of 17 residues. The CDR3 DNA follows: TGTGCCAGCAGTCAGCTTTCGACAGGGGGCTACCCTAAGCCCCAGCATTTT. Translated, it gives CASSQLSTGGYPKPQHF.

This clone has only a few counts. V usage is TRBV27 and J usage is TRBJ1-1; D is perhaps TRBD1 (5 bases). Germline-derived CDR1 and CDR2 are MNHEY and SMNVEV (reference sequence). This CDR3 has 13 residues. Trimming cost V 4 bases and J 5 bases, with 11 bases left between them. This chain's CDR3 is CASSYKGITEAFF. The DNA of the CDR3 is TGTGCCAGCAGTTACAAGGGGATTACTGAAGCTTTCTTT.

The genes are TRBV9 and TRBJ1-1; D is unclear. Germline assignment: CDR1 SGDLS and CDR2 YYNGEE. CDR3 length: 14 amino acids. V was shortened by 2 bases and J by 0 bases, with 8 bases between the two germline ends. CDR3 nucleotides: TGTGCCAGCAGCGTCCGGGGAATGAACACTGAAGCTTTCTTT. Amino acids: CASSVRGMNTEAFF.

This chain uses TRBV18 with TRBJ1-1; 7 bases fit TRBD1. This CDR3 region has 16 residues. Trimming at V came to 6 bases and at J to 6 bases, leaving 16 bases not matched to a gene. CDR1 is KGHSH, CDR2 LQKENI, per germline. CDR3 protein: CASSLRQGFEVSEAFF. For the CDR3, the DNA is TGTGCCAGCTCGCTTCGACAGGGCTTTGAAGTCTCTGAAGCTTTCTTT.

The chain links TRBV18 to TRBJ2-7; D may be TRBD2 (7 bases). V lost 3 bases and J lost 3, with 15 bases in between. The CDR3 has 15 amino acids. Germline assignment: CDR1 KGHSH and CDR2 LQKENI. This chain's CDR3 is CASSPQGGGGYEQYF. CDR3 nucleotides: TGTGCCAGCTCACCGCAAGGAGGGGGGGGCTACGAGCAGTACTTC.

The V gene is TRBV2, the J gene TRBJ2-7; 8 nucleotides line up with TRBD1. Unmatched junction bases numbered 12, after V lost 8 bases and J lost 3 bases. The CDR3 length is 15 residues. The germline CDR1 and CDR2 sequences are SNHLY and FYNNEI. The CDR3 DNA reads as TGTGCCAGCCTCCCACGGGAGACAGGGGTCTACGAGCAGTACTTC. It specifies CASLPRETGVYEQYF.

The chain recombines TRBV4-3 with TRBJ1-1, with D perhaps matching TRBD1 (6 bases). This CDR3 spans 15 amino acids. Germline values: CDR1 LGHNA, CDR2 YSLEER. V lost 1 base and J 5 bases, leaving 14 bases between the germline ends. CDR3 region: CASSQVTGTMTEAFF. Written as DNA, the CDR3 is TGCGCCAGCAGCCAAGTTACAGGGACCATGACTGAAGCTTTCTTT.

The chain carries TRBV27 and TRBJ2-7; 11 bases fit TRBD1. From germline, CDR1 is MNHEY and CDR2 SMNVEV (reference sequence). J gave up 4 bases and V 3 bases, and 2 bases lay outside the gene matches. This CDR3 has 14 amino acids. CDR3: CASSFGTGGYEQYF. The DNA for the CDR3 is TGTGCCAGCAGTTTCGGGACAGGGGGGTACGAGCAGTACTTC.

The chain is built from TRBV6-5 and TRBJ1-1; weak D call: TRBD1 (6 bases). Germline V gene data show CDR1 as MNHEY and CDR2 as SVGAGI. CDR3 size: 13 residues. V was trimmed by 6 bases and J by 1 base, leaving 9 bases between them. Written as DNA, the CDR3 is TGTGCCAGCAGGAGGGGGAAGAACACTGAAGCTTTCTTT. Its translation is CASRRGKNTEAFF.

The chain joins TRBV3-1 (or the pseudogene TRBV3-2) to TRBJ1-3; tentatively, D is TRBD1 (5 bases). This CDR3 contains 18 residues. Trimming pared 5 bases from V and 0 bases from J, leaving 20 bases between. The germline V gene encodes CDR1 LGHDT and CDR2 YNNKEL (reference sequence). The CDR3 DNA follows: TGTGCCAGCAGCTCAGGAACCATAACAGGTTACTCTGGAAACACCATATATTTT. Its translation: CASSSGTITGYSGNTIYF.

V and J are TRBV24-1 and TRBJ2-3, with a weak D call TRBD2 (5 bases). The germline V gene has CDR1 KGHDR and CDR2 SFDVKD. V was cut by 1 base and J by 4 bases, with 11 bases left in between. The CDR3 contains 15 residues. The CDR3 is CATSDFIYGADTQYF. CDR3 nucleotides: TGTGCCACCAGTGATTTCATATACGGGGCAGATACGCAGTATTTT.